This TCR beta chain was recorded in a study of blood T cell repertoires in COVID-19. The CDR3 runs 15 residues. Per the germline V gene, CDR1 is MNHNY and CDR2 is SVGAGI (reference sequence). The J segment lost 2 bases and the V segment lost 6 bases, leaving 7 bases of the junction unmatched. Some clones are missing from TCRdb's copy, which holds only in-frame ones; the method was immunoSEQ multiplex PCR. The data contain more than 65,000 clones, about 76% of them seen just once; the ten biggest clones take up around 27%. The receptor's source is a woman older than 75 with active or convalescent COVID-19. The chain couples TRBV6-6 to TRBJ2-7; 10 bases agree with TRBD1. The material sequenced was peripheral blood. The CDR3 region has the DNA TGTGCCAGCAGAGGTACCGGGACAGGGGCCTACGAGCAGTACTTC. Protein: CASRGTGTGAYEQYF.